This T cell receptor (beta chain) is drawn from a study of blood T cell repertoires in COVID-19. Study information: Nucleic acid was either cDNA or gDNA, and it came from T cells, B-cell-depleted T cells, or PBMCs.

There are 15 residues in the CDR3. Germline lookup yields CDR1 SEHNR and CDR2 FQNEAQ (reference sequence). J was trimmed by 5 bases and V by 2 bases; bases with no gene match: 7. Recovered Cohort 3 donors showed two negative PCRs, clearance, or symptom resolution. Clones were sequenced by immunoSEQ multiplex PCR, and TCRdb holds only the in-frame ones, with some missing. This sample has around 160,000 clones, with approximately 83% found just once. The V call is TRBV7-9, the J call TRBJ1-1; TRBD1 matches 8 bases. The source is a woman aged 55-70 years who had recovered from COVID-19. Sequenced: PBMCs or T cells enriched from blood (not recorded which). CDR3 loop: CASSLIGQGATEAFF. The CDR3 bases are TGTGCCAGCAGCTTAATCGGCCAGGGGGCTACTGAAGCTTTCTTT.